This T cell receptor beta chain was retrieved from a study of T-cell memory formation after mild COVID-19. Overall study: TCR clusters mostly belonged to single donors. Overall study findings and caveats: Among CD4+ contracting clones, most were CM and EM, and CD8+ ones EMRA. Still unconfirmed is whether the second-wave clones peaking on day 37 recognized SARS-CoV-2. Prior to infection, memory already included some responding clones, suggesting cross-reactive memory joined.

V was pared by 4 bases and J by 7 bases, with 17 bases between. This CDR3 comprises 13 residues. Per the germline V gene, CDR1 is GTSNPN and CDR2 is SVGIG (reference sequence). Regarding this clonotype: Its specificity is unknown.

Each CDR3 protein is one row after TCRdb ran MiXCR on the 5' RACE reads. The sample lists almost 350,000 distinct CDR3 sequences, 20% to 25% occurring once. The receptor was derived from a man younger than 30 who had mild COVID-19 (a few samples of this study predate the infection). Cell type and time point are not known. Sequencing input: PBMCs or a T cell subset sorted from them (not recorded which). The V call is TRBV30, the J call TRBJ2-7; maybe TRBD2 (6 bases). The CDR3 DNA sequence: TGTGCCTGGAAAGGGACCGCGGGATTGGAGCAGTACTTC. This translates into CAWKGTAGLEQYF.